These 16 T cell receptor beta chains were all obtained from the same sample, sequenced in a study of blood T cell repertoires in COVID-19. Clones were read by immunoSEQ multiplex PCR, and TCRdb kept only the in-frame ones, dropping some. Among roughly 200,000 clones listed, about 87% were seen once. Sequencing was carried out using peripheral blood. These receptors came from a man aged 55 to 70 who had recovered from COVID-19.

V and J are TRBV30 and TRBJ1-1; weak D call: TRBD1 (5 bases). The CDR3 loop spans 15 amino acids. Trimming cost V 0 bases and J 1 base, with 12 bases left between them. The germline gives CDR1 GTSNPN, CDR2 SVGIG (reference sequence). The CDR3 sequence is CAWSVPRGENTEAFF. DNA of the CDR3: TGTGCCTGGAGTGTACCTCGGGGGGAGAACACTGAAGCTTTCTTT.

The chain employs TRBV7-6 and TRBJ1-4; D is undetermined. The ends were cut back, 0 bases at V and 8 bases at J, with 13 bases in the middle. The CDR3 extends over 15 amino acids. Germline assignment: CDR1 SGHVS and CDR2 FNYEAQ. CDR3 sequence: CASSLAAGVSEKLFF. The CDR3 DNA is TGTGCCAGCAGCTTAGCGGCGGGTGTTTCAGAAAAACTGTTTTTT.

The chain employs TRBV9 and TRBJ2-7; D might be TRBD2 (5 bases). Germline CDR1 is SGDLS and CDR2 is YYNGEE. The CDR3 extends over 15 amino acids. Trimming removed 4 bases from V and 3 bases from J, with 17 bases in between. The CDR3 DNA reads TGTGCCAGCAGCCCTCTGGAGGTGCGTGGCTACGAGCAGTACTTC. Its protein is CASSPLEVRGYEQYF.

V gene TRBV3-1 (or the pseudogene TRBV3-2) combines with J gene TRBJ2-5, with D possibly matching TRBD1 (5 bases). The germline V and J ends were trimmed by 0 bases and 2 bases, with 10 bases remaining between them. The CDR3 contains 15 residues. Looked up from germline, CDR1 is LGHDT and CDR2 is YNNKEL (reference sequence). CDR3 sequence: CASSQDLDRQETQYF. CDR3 DNA: TGTGCCAGCAGCCAAGATCTTGACAGACAAGAGACCCAGTACTTC.

V is TRBV6-5 and J is TRBJ1-3, with D perhaps matching TRBD1 (6 bases). The CDR3 is made up of 16 amino acids. From germline, CDR1 is MNHEY and CDR2 SVGAGI. V dropped 0 bases and J dropped 3 bases, with 12 bases sitting between them. CDR3 sequence: CASSYSAGAVGNTIYF. CDR3 DNA sequence: TGTGCCAGCAGTTACTCAGCAGGGGCGGTTGGAAACACCATATATTTT.

J is TRBJ2-2 and V is TRBV30; 7 bases match TRBD2. This CDR3 contains 17 residues. Trimming at V came to 5 bases and at J to 3 bases, leaving 15 bases not matched to a gene. CDR1 and CDR2 from the germline V gene are GTSNPN and SVGIG (reference sequence). The CDR3, as DNA: TGTGCCTGGTTACGTATTGAGGGCCTAGCGGACACCGGGGAGCTGTTTTTT. Translated: CAWLRIEGLADTGELFF.

This clone was detected only a few times. The chain employs TRBV7-9 and TRBJ2-1, with a weak D call TRBD2 (6 bases). Germline V gene lookup returns CDR1 SEHNR and CDR2 FQNEAQ (reference sequence). The V end was cut by 5 bases, the J end by 4 bases, with 12 bases between. This CDR3 is 14 amino acids long. The chain's CDR3 is CASSPGLRYNEQFF. The CDR3 nucleotides read TGTGCCAGCAGCCCGGGACTCCGATACAATGAGCAGTTCTTC.

The V gene is TRBV24-1, the J gene TRBJ2-3; D is unresolved. V gave up 4 bases and J gave up 2 bases, with 9 bases separating them. The CDR3 totals 14 residues. Per germline, CDR1 KGHDR and CDR2 SFDVKD. In nucleotides, the CDR3 is TGTGCCACCAGTGACCCCGGGTTCACAGATACGCAGTATTTT. Translating it yields CATSDPGFTDTQYF.

The chain is built from TRBV6-5 and TRBJ1-2, with D perhaps matching TRBD1 (5 bases). Germline V gives CDR1 MNHEY, CDR2 SVGAGI. Trimming removed 3 bases at V and 8 bases at J, with 16 bases between. This CDR3 has 14 amino acids. The CDR3 DNA sequence: TGTGCCAGCAGTTATACAGGCAGGCTAGGGGGCTACACCTTC. Translating it yields CASSYTGRLGGYTF.

This clone appeared a single time. This chain links TRBV19 with TRBJ2-2; unclear D gene. This CDR3 has 14 residues. Looked up from germline, CDR1 is LNHDA and CDR2 is SQIVND (reference sequence). V was pared by 1 base and J by 1 base, with 4 bases between. CDR3 bases: TGTGCCAGTAGTATAGTAGAGAACACCGGGGAGCTGTTTTTT. Protein: CASSIVENTGELFF.

J is TRBJ1-1 and V is TRBV6-6; TRBD1 agrees at 10 bases. This CDR3 has 16 amino acids. The junction had 14 bases not matched to a gene; V was cut back by 6 bases and J by 7 bases. The V gene's germline CDR1 is MNHNY and CDR2 SVGAGI (reference sequence). In nucleotides, the CDR3 is TGTGCCAGCAGACCTTCGACAGGGGGCGGAGAGAGTGAAGCTTTCTTT. Its translation: CASRPSTGGGESEAFF.

CDR3 region: CASSYSGTVNTEAFF. Here the CDR3 DNA reads TGTGCCAGCAGTTACTCAGGTACAGTGAACACTGAAGCTTTCTTT. V and J are TRBV6-5 and TRBJ1-1; no clear D gene. The CDR3 sequence is 15 residues long. Germline assignment: CDR1 MNHEY and CDR2 SVGAGI. The V and J ends lost 0 bases and 0 bases respectively, with 8 bases between them.

The gene calls are TRBV15 and TRBJ1-4; 8 bases fit TRBD1. In germline, CDR1 is LNHNV, CDR2 YYDKDF (reference sequence). The junction had 10 bases not matched to a gene; V was cut back by 5 bases and J by 5 bases. The CDR3 has 16 amino acids. The CDR3 DNA reads as TGTGCCACCAGCGTCCAGACAGGGGCCTCCAATGAAAAACTGTTTTTT. Its protein product is CATSVQTGASNEKLFF.

The chain links TRBV7-3 to TRBJ1-1; 9 bases line up with TRBD1. Per germline, CDR1 SGHTA and CDR2 FQGTGA. The CDR3 length is 15 residues. Trimming cost V 5 bases and J 3 bases; bases outside gene matches: 7. CDR3 in amino acids: CASSLWRTGDTEAFF. The CDR3 DNA is TGTGCCAGCAGCCTCTGGCGGACAGGGGACACTGAAGCTTTCTTT.

The chain links TRBV7-2 to TRBJ2-2; D is possibly TRBD2 (6 bases). The germline V gene has CDR1 SGHTA and CDR2 FQGNSA. The CDR3 sequence is 16 residues long. V dropped 3 bases and J dropped 0 bases, with 11 bases sitting between them. In DNA, the CDR3 is TGTGCCAGCAGCTTGGCCGGGACTTCGAACACCGGGGAGCTGTTTTTT. Amino acid sequence: CASSLAGTSNTGELFF.

This sequence joins TRBV7-9 and TRBJ2-2; possible D gene TRBD1, 6 bases. With 5 bases removed from V and 1 base from J, the gap between germline ends came to 14 bases. The CDR3 has 16 amino acids. Germline V gene lookup returns CDR1 SEHNR and CDR2 FQNEAQ (reference sequence). The CDR3 sequence: CASSPPGQWNTGELFF. CDR3 coding DNA: TGTGCCAGCAGCCCCCCGGGACAATGGAACACCGGGGAGCTGTTTTTT. Full variable domain (missing parts from reference TRBV7-9 and TRBJ2-2): DTGVSQNPRHKITKRGQNVTFRCDPISEHNRLYWYRQTLGQGPEFLTYFQNEAQLEKSRLLSDRFSAERPKGSFSTLEIQRTEQGDSAMYLCASSPPGQWNTGELFFGEGSRLTVL.